Described below is a single TCR beta chain sequence and its context. Its target is unknown. This specimen belongs to a study of cytomegalovirus exposure and HLA in healthy donors. Study findings and constraints: As a later analysis showed, a missense DCLRE1C variant was linked to trimming of TCR beta V- and J-genes. With further analysis later on, most CMV-associated TCR beta chains appeared HLA-restricted.

V shed 5 bases, J shed 5 bases, and the junction held 4 bases outside the gene matches. Germline V CDR1 and CDR2: SGHTA, FQGNSA. CDR3 length equals 14 residues. PCR primers comprised 60 Vbeta and 13 Jbeta primers. Using immunoSEQ multiplex PCR, the repertoire was profiled, and TCRdb retains in-frame clones only, with some absent. The sample gives more than 110,000 clones, about 84% of which show up once; about 2.2% is in the top ten. The receptor was derived from a man between 45 and 60 years old in good health and CMV-seronegative. The sequenced material came from PBMCs. This chain links TRBV7-2 with TRBJ2-7; TRBD2 aligns across 12 bases. CDR3 sequence: CASSRGLAGDEQYF. As DNA, the CDR3 is TGTGCCAGCAGCCGGGGACTAGCGGGCGACGAGCAGTACTTC.